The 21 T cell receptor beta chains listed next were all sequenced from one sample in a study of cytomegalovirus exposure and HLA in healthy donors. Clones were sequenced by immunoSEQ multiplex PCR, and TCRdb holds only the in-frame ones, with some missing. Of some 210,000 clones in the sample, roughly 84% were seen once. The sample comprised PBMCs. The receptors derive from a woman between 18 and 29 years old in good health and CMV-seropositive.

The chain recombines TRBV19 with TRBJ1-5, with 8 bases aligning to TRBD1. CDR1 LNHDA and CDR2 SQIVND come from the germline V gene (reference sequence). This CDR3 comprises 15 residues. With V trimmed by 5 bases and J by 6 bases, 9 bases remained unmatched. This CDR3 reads CASSLRQGQGQPQHF. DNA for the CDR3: TGTGCCAGTAGTCTACGACAGGGGCAAGGTCAGCCCCAGCATTTT.

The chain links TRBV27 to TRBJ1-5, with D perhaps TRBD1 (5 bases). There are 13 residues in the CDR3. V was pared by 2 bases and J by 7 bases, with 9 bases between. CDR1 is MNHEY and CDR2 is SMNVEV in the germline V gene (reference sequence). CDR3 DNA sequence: TGTGCCAGCAGTTTAGGGGCGTGGCAGCCCCAGCATTTT. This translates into CASSLGAWQPQHF.

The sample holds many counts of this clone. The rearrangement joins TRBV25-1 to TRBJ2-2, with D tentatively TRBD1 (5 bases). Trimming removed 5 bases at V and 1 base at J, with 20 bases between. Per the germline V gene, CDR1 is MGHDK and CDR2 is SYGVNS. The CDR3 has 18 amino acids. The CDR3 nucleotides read TGTGCCAGCAGTTACCTACGCCGCGCGGACAAGAACACCGGGGAGCTGTTTTTT. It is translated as CASSYLRRADKNTGELFF.

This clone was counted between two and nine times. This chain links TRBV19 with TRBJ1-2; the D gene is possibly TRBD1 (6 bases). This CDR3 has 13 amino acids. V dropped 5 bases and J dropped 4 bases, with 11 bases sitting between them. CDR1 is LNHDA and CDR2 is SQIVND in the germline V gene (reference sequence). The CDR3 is CASSLRGVYGYTF. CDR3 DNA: TGTGCCAGTAGTCTCAGGGGAGTCTATGGCTACACCTTC.

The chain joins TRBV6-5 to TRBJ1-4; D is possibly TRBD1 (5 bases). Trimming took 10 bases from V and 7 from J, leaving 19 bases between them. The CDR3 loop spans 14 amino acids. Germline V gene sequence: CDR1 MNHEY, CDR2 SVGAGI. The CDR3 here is CATHRGAGGEKLFF. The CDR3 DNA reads TGTGCCACCCATAGGGGTGCGGGGGGTGAAAAACTGTTTTTT.

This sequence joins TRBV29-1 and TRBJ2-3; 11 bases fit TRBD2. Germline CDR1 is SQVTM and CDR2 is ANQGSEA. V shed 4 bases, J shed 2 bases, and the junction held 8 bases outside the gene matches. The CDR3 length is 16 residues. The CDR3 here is CSVVLAGGAPTDTQYF. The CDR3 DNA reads TGCAGCGTTGTATTAGCGGGAGGGGCTCCCACAGATACGCAGTATTTT.

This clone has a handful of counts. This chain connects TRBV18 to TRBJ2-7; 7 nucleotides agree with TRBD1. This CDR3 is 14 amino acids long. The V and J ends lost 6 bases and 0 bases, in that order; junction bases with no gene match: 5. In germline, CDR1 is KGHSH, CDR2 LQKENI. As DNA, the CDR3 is TGTGCCAGCTCCTGGACAGGTAACTCCTACGAGCAGTACTTC. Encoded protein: CASSWTGNSYEQYF.

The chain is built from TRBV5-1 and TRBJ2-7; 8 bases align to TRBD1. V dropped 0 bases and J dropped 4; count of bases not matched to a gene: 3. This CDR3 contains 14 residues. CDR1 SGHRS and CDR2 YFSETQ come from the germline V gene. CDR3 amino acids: CASSLEQGDYEQYF. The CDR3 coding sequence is TGCGCCAGCAGCTTGGAACAGGGGGATTACGAGCAGTACTTC. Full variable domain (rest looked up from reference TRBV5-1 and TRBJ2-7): KAGVTQTPRYLIKTRGQQVTLSCSPISGHRSVSWYQQTPGQGLQFLFEYFSETQRNKGNFPGRFSGRQFSNSRSEMNVSTLELGDSALYLCASSLEQGDYEQYFGPGTRLTVT.

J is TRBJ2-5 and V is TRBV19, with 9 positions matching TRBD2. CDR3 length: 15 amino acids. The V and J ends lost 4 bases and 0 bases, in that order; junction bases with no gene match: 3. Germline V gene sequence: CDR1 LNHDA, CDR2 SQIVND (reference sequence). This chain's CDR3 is CASSRASGNQETQYF. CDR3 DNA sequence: TGTGCCAGTAGTAGGGCTAGCGGGAACCAAGAGACCCAGTACTTC.

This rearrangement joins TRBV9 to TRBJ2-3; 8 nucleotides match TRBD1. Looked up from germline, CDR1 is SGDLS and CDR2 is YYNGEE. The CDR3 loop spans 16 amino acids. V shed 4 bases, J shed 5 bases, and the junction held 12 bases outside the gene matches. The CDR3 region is CASSTLDRGFGDTQYF. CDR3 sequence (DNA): TGTGCCAGCAGCACCCTAGACAGGGGATTTGGAGATACGCAGTATTTT. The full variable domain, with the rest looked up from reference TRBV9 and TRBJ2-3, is DSGVTQTPKHLITATGQRVTLRCSPRSGDLSVYWYQQSLDQGLQFLIQYYNGEERAKGNILERFSAQQFPDLHSELNLSSLELGDSALYFCASSTLDRGFGDTQYFGPGTRLTVL.

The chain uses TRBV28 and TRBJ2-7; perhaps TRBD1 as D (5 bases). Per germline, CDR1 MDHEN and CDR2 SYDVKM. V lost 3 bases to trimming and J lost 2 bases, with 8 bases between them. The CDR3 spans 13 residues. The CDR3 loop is CASSLGRAYEQYF. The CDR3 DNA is TGTGCCAGCAGTTTGGGCAGGGCCTACGAGCAGTACTTC.

The CDR3 spells CASSLGLAGGPNTGELFF. CDR3 DNA: TGTGCCAGCAGCCTCGGACTAGCGGGAGGGCCGAACACCGGGGAGCTGTTTTTT. The genes are TRBV7-9 and TRBJ2-2; 15 bases line up with TRBD2. With 5 bases clipped from V and 0 bases from J, the junction kept 4 bases outside the gene matches. The CDR3 is made up of 18 amino acids. Germline values: CDR1 SEHNR, CDR2 FQNEAQ (reference sequence).

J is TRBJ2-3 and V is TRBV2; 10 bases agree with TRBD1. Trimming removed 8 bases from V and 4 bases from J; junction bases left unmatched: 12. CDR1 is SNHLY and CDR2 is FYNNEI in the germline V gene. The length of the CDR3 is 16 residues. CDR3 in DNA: TGTGCCAGCGGAACAACCACCGGGACAGGGGCAGATACGCAGTATTTT. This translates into CASGTTTGTGADTQYF. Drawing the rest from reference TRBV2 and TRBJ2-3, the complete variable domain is EPEVTQTPSHQVTQMGQEVILRCVPISNHLYFYWYRQILGQKVEFLVSFYNNEISEKSEIFDDQFSVERPDGSNFTLKIRSTKLEDSAMYFCASGTTTGTGADTQYFGPGTRLTVL.

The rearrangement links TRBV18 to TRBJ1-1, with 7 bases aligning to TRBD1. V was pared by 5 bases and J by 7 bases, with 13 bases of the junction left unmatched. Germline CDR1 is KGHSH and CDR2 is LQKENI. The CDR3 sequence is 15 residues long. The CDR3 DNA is TGTGCCAGCTCAAGCCTGACAGGGATACTTGTTGAAGCTTTCTTT. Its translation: CASSSLTGILVEAFF.

CDR3 sequence: CASSLGLAGGPGTGELFF. CDR3 DNA: TGTGCCAGCAGCTTGGGACTAGCGGGAGGGCCGGGCACCGGGGAGCTGTTTTTT. The chain uses TRBV7-8 and TRBJ2-2, with 16 bases aligning to TRBD2. The CDR3 length is 18 residues. CDR1 is SGHVS, CDR2 FQNEAQ, per germline. V gave up 3 bases and J gave up 4 bases; unmatched junction bases: 5.

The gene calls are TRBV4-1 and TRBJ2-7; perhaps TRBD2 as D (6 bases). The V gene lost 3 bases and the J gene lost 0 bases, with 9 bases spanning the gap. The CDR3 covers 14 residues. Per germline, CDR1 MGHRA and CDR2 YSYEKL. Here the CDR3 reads CASSHSSDSYEQYF. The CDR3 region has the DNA TGCGCCAGCAGCCATTCTAGCGACTCCTACGAGCAGTACTTC.

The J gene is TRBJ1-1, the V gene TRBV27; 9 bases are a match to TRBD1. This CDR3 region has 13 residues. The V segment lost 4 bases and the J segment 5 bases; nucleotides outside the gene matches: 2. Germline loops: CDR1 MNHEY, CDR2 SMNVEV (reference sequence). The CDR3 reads CASSWTGATEAFF. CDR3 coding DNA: TGTGCCAGCAGTTGGACAGGGGCAACTGAAGCTTTCTTT.

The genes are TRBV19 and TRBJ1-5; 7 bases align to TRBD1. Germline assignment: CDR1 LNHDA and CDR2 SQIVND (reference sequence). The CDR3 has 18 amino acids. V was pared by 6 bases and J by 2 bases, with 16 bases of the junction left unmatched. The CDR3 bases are TGTGCCAGTAGCCCCAGGGGGGCTCTTTTTTTTGGCAATCAGCCCCAGCATTTT. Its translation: CASSPRGALFFGNQPQHF.

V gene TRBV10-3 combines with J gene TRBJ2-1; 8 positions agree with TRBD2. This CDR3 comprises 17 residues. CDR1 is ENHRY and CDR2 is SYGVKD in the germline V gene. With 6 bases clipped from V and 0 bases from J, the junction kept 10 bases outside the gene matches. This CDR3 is CAIRGSGGDSSYNEQFF. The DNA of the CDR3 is TGTGCCATCAGGGGCTCCGGGGGGGATAGCTCCTACAATGAGCAGTTCTTC.

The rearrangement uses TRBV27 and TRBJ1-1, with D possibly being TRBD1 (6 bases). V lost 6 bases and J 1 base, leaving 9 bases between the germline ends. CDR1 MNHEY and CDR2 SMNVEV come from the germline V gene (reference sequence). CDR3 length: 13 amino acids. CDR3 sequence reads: CASSQQGNTEAFF. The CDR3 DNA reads TGTGCCAGCAGCCAACAGGGGAACACTGAAGCTTTCTTT.

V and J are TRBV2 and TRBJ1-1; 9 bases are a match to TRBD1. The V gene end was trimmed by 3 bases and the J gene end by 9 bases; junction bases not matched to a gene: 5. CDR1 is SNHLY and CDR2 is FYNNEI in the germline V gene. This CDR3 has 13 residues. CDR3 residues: CASSEGTGSQAFF. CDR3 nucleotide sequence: TGTGCCAGCAGTGAGGGGACAGGGAGTCAAGCTTTCTTT.